This TCR beta chain came from a study of blood T cell repertoires in COVID-19 (dated by TCRdb to 2018 to 2021). Concerning the study at large: Samples covering the acute and convalescent phases of COVID-19 were provided by collaborators in the United States, Italy and Spain. The prospective study material was composed of cDNA or gDNA derived from T cells, B-cell-depleted T cells, or PBMCs. Deeply sampled blood TCRbeta repertoires from subjects exposed to, actively infected with, or recovered from COVID-19 were included in the dataset. The repertoires were made available in a free public database intended to serve as a resource for research on the immune response to SARS-CoV-2. Samples were obtained from the ongoing ImmuneRACE study (first 160 participants) and from roughly 1,300 subjects provided by 6 global collaborators. Nearly every sample came with metadata listing a de-identified subject ID, COVID-19 status, age in years and sex. Where available, HLA class I and class II types were taken from metadata supplied by the sample provider and were not determined by assay-based typing.

Each collaborating institution followed its own protocols to collect whole blood in K2EDTA tubes. For TCRbeta analysis, collaborators shipped samples in one of three forms: frozen whole blood, isolated PBMCs, or DNA extracted from either of those sample types. TCRbeta CDR3 regions were amplified from genomic DNA by means of the immunoSEQ Assay, a bias-controlled multiplex PCR. The original pipeline was this. The number of nucleated cells in each sample was estimated by amplification of reference gene primers within the assay. To quantify the absolute abundance of each unique TCRbeta CDR3 rearrangement, sequence reads were collapsed and filtered. For each sample, productive Simpson clonality was calculated as the square root of Simpson's diversity index over productive rearrangements. Here the immuneACCESS table is served through TCRdb, limited to in-frame sequences with V and J called. Missing clones are a known gap in these copies; in checked studies unresolved V genes cover under half, and the rest lacks a known reason. V, J and clone size are those of that table, while D and trimming were read from the DNA. The sample data list 130,000 to 150,000 clones, and around four fifths of these were observed just once. The ten biggest clones cover about 3% of the sample.

Note on this clone: It lacks a known antigen. Per-nucleotide qualities are absent, and no much larger clonotype sits a single base away.

The research as a whole found: Clinical and demographic metadata were provided uncurated, with the amount varying by source and participant.

The CDR3 measures 19 amino acids from cysteine to phenylalanine. The DNA shown is the 57-base CDR3, in frame from base 1. The chain couples TRBV1 to TRBJ2-7; the table's D call TRBD2 went unverified against the DNA. TRBV1 is listed as a pseudogene. This sequence originates from a middle-aged woman with active or convalescent COVID-19. Sequencing input: peripheral blood. The sequence in DNA is TGCACCAGCAGCCAAGAAGGGGGCGGACTAGCGGGACTATCCTACGAGCAGTACTTC. Protein translation: CTSSQEGGGLAGLSYEQYF.